This paragraph covers one TCR beta chain sequence. The germline V gene encodes CDR1 ENHRY and CDR2 SYGVKD. The CDR3 runs 15 residues. V gave up 2 bases and J gave up 7 bases; unmatched junction bases: 10. Data came from immunoSEQ multiplex PCR; TCRdb stores just in-frame clones and leaves some out. In the table there are 30,000 to 40,000 clones, 97% of which are singletons. The sample is drawn from a study of T cells in tuberculosis. The TCR was taken from a donor aged 10-30 years with latent tuberculosis or without tuberculosis infection. The V call is TRBV10-3, the J call TRBJ2-7; the match to TRBD2 covers 8 bases. Sequenced: PBMCs. In DNA form, the CDR3 reads TGTGCCATCAGTGAGAACCTACTAGCGGCGGTGGAGCAGTACTTC. Translated, it gives CAISENLLAAVEQYF.